This TCR beta chain is from a study of CXCR3-negative and CXCR3-positive naive CD8 T cells (dated by TCRdb to between 2018 and 2021). Concerning the study at large: In total, roughly 140 million TRB reads were obtained, corresponding to roughly 1.5 +/- 0.3 million reads per library. For the TRBV-TRBJ cluster analysis, the naive subsets came from 5 donors, while the memory cells came from 3 donors. Diversity and physicochemical repertoire analyses were performed on about eleven donors pooled from two independent experiments. Broader findings and caveats from the paper: Similar TRBV-TRBJ usage was shown by naive CXCR3-negative and CXCR3-positive cells from the same donor, whereas distinct patterns were shown by memory cells. Freshly isolated PBMCs were used for most assays because CXCR3 expression went down partially after cryopreservation. Repertoire diversity was comparably high in both naive subsets but much lower in memory CD8+ T cells. Surface CD5, linked to self-reactivity in mice, was comparable between naive subsets; TCR interaction strength was therefore also inferred from TRB CDR3 physicochemical properties.

The CDR1 and CDR2 encoded by the germline V gene (reference sequence) are MNHNY and SVGAGI. Spanning cysteine to phenylalanine, the CDR3 consists of 12 amino acids. Nucleotide data are not available. For this clonotype: Its antigen is unknown.

The data were produced on a NextSeq 550. The Human TCR Profiling Kit (MiLaboratory) was used to make UMI-labeled 5' RACE TRB cDNA libraries. The full amount of extracted RNA was used for cDNA synthesis, and the full amount of resulting cDNA was used for PCR amplification. Libraries were prepared in parallel with an identical number of PCR cycles. The study's processing was this. MIGEC and MiXCR extracted about 48,000 +/- 9,800 unique UMI-labeled TRB cDNA molecules per library, requiring at least two reads per UMI. An average of around 40,000 +/- 10,000 functional in-frame TRB CDR3 nucleotide clonotypes without stop codons was found per library. After downsampling to 5000 UMI-labeled TRB molecules per sample, diversity metrics such as normalized Shannon-Wiener and Chao1 were calculated in VDJtools. VDJtools was used to calculate clonotype-size-weighted physicochemical properties of the central five CDR3 residues, namely interaction energy, strength, volume and Kidera factor 4. Each entry corresponds to one CDR3 protein sequence from reads that TCRdb reprocessed, and DNA is not given. Clone size and V and J calls follow TCRdb, not the original study. This sample's table carries approximately 41,000 distinct CDR3 sequences. The top ten clonotypes cover around 13% of the sample.

Each CD8+ T cell subset was flow-sorted in triplicate, and 300,000 or so cells per subset were placed directly into RLT lysis buffer. Peripheral blood mononuclear cells were isolated from buffy coats by standard density gradient centrifugation. An RNeasy Mini Kit was used to extract total RNA from the sorted cells. The V and J genes are TRBV6-6 and TRBJ2-1. The sequenced sample consisted of memory CD8+ T cells from blood. The sample's cell subset or site label, in plain terms: conventional CD8+ memory T cells (TMEM), sorted as controls. The clonotype was recovered from a human donor in good health. Some clones in this sample may be carry-over from other donors' samples. This receptor carries the CDR3 CASSYGNNEQFF.